The 9 T cell receptor gamma chains reported below all come from one sample, sequenced in a study of Vδ1+ human thymocytes. Study findings and constraints: Highly polyclonal TRG and TRD repertoires with Gaussian CDR3 length distributions appeared in thymus.

Which antigens these TCRs recognize remains unknown. The template was reverse-transcribed extracted RNA. The CDR3 regions were amplified by multiplex PCR from V-gene primers to a constant-region primer. TCRdb called clones anew from the multiplex PCR reads with CATT. There are roughly 6,700 gamma-chain clones in the sample; 42% occur only once, and 1.9% lies in the top ten. Material for sequencing was Vdelta1+ gamma-delta thymocytes from the thymus. Subset of the sample: FACS-sorted CD3+ TCRalphabeta- TCRVdelta1+ TCRVdelta2- thymocytes. These receptors were obtained from a boy in the first two years of life who had congenital heart surgery.

This chain uses TRGV4 with TRGJ1 or TRGJ2. Here the J gene was assigned by germline matching of the DNA, as TCRdb has none. This CDR3 has 13 residues. Germline V lookup: CDR1 EGSTGY, CDR2 YDSYTSSV. Unmatched junction bases numbered 9, after V lost 1 base and J lost 9 bases. Here the CDR3 DNA reads TGTGCCACCTGGGATGGCGGATGCGGTAAGAAACTCTTT. This codes for CATWDGGCGKKLF.

This rearrangement joins TRGV9 to TRGJ1 or TRGJ2. This CDR3 has 14 residues. Germline V gene lookup returns CDR1 GITISATS and CDR2 ISYDGTV (reference sequence). Losses at the gene ends were 3 bases for V and 4 bases for J; bases not matched to a gene: 9. CDR3 in amino acids: CALWERGAYYKKLF. CDR3 DNA sequence: TGTGCCTTGTGGGAGAGGGGAGCGTATTATAAGAAACTCTTT.

Note on this clone: A junction boundary mismatches the germline segment, possibly from a read error. The chain couples TRGV5 to TRGJ1 or TRGJ2. This CDR3 is 14 amino acids long. The V gene's germline CDR1 is VINAFY and CDR2 YDVSNSKD. This CDR3 is CATWDRPNYYNKLF. In DNA, the CDR3 is TGTGCCACCTGGGACAGGCCCAATTATTATAACAAACTCTTT.

The chain combines TRGV3 with TRGJ1 or TRGJ2. Losses at the gene ends were 3 bases for V and 2 bases for J; bases not matched to a gene: 4. The V gene's germline CDR1 is VTNTFY and CDR2 YDVSTARD (reference sequence). The CDR3 loop spans 13 amino acids. The CDR3 nucleotides are TGTGCCACCTGGGACGAATATTATTATAAGAAACTCTTT. Its protein is CATWDEYYYKKLF.

This clone was detected only a few times. V gene TRGV8 combines with J gene TRGJ1 or TRGJ2. No J gene is reported in TCRdb; it was inferred here by comparing the DNA with germline. This CDR3 spans 12 amino acids. Trimming took 0 bases from V and 11 from J; bases not matched to a gene: 7. The germline gives CDR1 VENAVY, CDR2 YDSYNSRV. The CDR3 reads CATWDRVREKLF. For the CDR3, the DNA is TGTGCCACCTGGGATAGGGTGCGGGAGAAACTCTTT.

V is TRGV4 and J is TRGJ1 or TRGJ2. TCRdb leaves out the J gene; it was filled in here by matching the DNA to germline. The V gene's germline CDR1 is EGSTGY and CDR2 YDSYTSSV. The CDR3 has 12 amino acids. V lost 6 bases to trimming and J lost 2 bases; unmatched junction nucleotides: 4. The CDR3 region is CATWTHYYKKLF. In nucleotides, the CDR3 is TGTGCCACCTGGACTCATTATTATAAGAAACTCTTT.

The chain joins TRGV3 to TRGJ1 or TRGJ2. No J gene was available from TCRdb, and it was assigned here by a germline match of the DNA. The ends lost 0 bases at V and 3 bases at J; junction bases unmatched: 5. Germline V CDR1 and CDR2: VTNTFY, YDVSTARD (reference sequence). The CDR3 length is 14 residues. Written as DNA, the CDR3 is TGTGCCACCTGGGACAGGCCGGTTTATTATAAGAAACTCTTT. Translating gives CATWDRPVYYKKLF.

This chain links TRGV4 with TRGJP1. The V and J ends lost 1 base and 12 bases, in that order; junction bases with no gene match: 5. The CDR3 is made up of 12 amino acids. Germline V CDR1 and CDR2: EGSTGY, YDSYTSSV. The CDR3 here is CATWDGVGFKIF. The CDR3 nucleotides read TGTGCCACCTGGGATGGAGTGGGGTTCAAGATATTT.

This clone was counted a single time. The genes are TRGV9 and TRGJ1 or TRGJ2. No J segment appears in TCRdb, so it was assigned here by matching the sequence to germline. V was clipped by 5 bases and J by 7 bases; unmatched bases: 11. The germline gives CDR1 GITISATS, CDR2 ISYDGTV (reference sequence). The CDR3 contains 13 residues. CDR3 residues: CALWAVLSYKKLF. Written as DNA, the CDR3 is TGTGCCTTGTGGGCAGTTCTGTCCTATAAGAAACTCTTT.